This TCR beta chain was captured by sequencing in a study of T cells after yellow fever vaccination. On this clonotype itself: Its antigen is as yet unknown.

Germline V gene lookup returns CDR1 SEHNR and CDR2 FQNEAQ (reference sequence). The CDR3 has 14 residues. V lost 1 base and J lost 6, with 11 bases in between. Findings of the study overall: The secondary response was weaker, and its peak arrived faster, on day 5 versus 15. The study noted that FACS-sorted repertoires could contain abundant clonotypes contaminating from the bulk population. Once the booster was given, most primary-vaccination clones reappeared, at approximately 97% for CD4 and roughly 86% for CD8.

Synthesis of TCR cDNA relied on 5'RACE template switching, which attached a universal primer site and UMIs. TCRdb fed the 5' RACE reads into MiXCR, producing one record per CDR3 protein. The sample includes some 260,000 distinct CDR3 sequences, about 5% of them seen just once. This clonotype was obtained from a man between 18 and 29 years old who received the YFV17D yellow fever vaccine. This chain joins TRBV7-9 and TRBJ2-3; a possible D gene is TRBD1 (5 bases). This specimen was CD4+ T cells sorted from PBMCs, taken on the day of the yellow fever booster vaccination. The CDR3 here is CASSLGMGRDTQYF. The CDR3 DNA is TGTGCCAGCAGCTTAGGAATGGGGCGCGATACGCAGTATTTT.